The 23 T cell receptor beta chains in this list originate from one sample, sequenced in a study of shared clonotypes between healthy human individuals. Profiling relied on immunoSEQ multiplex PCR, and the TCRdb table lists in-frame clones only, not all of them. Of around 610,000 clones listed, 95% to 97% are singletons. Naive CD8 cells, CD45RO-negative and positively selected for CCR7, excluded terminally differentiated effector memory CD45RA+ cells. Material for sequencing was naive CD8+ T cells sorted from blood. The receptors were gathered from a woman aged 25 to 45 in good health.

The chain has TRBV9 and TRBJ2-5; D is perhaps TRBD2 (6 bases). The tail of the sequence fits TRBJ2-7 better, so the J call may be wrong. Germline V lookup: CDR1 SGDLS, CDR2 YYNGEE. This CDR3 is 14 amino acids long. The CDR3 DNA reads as TGTGCCAGCAGCATCGGGAGAACCTCCTACGAGCAGTACTTC. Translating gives CASSIGRTSYEQYF.

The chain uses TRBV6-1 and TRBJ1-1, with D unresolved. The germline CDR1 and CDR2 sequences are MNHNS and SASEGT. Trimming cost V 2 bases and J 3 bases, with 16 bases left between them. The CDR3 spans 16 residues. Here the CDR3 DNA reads TGTGCCAGCAGTGAATCTGTGACCCTGCTCCACACTGAAGCTTTCTTT. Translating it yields CASSESVTLLHTEAFF.

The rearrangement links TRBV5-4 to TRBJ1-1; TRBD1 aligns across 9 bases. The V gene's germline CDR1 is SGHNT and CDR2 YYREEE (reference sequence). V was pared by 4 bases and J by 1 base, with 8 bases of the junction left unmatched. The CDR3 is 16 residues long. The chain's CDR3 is CASSPPTGGGNTEAFF. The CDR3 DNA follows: TGTGCCAGCAGCCCTCCTACAGGGGGCGGGAACACTGAAGCTTTCTTT.

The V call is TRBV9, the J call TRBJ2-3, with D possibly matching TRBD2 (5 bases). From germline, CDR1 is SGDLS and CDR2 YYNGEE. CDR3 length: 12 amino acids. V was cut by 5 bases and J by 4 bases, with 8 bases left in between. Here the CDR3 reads CASSSGADTQYF. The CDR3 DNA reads TGTGCCAGCAGTTCCGGGGCAGATACGCAGTATTTT.

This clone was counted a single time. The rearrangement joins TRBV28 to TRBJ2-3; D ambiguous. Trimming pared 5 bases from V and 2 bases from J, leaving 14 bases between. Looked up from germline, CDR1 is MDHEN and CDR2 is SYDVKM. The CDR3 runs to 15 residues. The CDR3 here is CASSPGPTFTDTQYF. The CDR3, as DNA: TGTGCCAGCAGTCCCGGACCAACCTTCACAGATACGCAGTATTTT.

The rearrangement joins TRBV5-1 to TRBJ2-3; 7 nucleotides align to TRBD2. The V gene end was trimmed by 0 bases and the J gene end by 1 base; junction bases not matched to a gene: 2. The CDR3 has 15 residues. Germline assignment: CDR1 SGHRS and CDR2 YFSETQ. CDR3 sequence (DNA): TGCGCCAGCAGCTTGGAGCGGGACGGCACAGATACGCAGTATTTT. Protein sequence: CASSLERDGTDTQYF.

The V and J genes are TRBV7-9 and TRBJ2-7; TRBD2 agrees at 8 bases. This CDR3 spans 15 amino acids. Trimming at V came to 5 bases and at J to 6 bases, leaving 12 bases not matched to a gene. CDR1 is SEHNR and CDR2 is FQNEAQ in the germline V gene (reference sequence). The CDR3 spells CASSPPSAGGFEQYF. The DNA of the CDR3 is TGTGCCAGCAGCCCCCCGTCCGCGGGAGGCTTCGAGCAGTACTTC.

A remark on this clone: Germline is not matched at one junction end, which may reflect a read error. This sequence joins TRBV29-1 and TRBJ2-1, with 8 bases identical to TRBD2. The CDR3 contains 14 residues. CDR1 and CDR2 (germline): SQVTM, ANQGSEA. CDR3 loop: CSGELAEVYNEQFF. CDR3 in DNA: TGCAGCGGTGAACTAGCGGAGGTGTACAATGAGCAGTTCTTC.

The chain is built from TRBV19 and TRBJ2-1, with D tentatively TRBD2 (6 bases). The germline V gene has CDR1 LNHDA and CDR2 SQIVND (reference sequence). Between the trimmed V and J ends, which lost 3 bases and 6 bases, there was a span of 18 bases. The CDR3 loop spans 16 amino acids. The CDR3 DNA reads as TGTGCCAGTAGTATCGCCGGGGGAGTTGGGCGCAATGAGCAGTTCTTC. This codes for CASSIAGGVGRNEQFF.

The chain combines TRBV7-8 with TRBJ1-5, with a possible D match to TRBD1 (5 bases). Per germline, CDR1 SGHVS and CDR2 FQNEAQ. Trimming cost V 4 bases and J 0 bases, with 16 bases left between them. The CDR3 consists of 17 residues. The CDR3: CASSSGGTFYSNQPQHF. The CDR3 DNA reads TGTGCCAGCAGCTCTGGGGGGACCTTTTATAGCAATCAGCCCCAGCATTTT.

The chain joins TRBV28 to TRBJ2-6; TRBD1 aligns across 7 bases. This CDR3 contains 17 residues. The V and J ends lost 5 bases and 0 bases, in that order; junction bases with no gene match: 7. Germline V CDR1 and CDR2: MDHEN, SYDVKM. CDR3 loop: CASSGDRSSSGANVLTF. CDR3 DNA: TGTGCCAGCAGTGGGGACAGATCTTCCTCTGGGGCCAACGTCCTGACTTTC. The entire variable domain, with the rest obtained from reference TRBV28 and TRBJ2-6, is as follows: DVKVTQSSRYLVKRTGEKVFLECVQDMDHENMFWYRQDPGLGLRLIYFSYDVKMKEKGDIPEGYSVSREKKERFSLILESASTNQTSMYLCASSGDRSSSGANVLTFGAGSRLTVL.

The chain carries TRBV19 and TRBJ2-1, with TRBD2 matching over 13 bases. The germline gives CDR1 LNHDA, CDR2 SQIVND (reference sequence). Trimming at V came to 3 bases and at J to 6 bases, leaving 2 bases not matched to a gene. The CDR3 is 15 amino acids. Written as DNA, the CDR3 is TGTGCCAGTAGTATGGGGACTAGCGGGATCAATGAGCAGTTCTTC. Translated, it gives CASSMGTSGINEQFF.

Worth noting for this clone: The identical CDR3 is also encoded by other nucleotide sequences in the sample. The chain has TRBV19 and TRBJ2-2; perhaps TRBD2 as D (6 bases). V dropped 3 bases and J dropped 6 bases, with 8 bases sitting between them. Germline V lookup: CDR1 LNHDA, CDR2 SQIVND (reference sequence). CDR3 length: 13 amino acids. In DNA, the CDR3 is TGTGCCAGTAGTATCTGGGGGGCCGGGGAGCTGTTTTTT. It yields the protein CASSIWGAGELFF.

The CDR3 DNA sequence: TGTGCCAGTAGTATGCGGACTAGCGGGAGGCCTTGGCACAATGAGCAGTTCTTC. It is translated as CASSMRTSGRPWHNEQFF. The chain recombines TRBV19 with TRBJ2-1, with TRBD2 matching 14 bases. The CDR3 covers 18 residues. The germline V gene encodes CDR1 LNHDA and CDR2 SQIVND (reference sequence). V was clipped by 3 bases and J by 5 bases; unmatched bases: 9.

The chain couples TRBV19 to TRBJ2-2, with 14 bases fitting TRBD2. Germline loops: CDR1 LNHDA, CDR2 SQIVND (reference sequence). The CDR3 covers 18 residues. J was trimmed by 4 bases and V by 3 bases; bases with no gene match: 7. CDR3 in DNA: TGTGCCAGTAGTATTAGTGGACTAGCGGGAGGAGGCACCGGGGAGCTGTTTTTT. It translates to CASSISGLAGGGTGELFF.

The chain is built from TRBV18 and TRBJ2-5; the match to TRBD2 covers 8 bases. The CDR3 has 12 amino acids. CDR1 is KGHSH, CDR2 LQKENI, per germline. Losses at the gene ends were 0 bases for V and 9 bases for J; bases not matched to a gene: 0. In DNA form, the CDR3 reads TGTGCCAGCTCACCACCGGGACTAGCCCAGTACTTC. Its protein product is CASSPPGLAQYF.

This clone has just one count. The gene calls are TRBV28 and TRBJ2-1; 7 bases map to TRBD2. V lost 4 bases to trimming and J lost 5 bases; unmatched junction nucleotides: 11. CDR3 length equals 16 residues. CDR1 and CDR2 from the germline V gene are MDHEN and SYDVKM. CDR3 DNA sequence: TGTGCCAGCAGTTCGACCCCAGCGGGAAAAAACAATGAGCAGTTCTTC. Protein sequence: CASSSTPAGKNNEQFF.

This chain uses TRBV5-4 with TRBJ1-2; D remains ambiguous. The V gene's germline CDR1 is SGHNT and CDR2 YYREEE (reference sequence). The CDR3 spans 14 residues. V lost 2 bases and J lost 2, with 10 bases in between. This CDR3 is CASSFRGSNYGYTF. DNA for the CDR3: TGTGCCAGCAGCTTCCGTGGGTCGAACTATGGCTACACCTTC.

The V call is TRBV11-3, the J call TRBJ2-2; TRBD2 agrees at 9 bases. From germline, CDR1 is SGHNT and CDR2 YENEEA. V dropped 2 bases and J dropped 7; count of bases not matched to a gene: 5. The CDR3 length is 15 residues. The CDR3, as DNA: TGTGCCAGCAGCTTAATTAGCGGGAGTCTCGGGGAGCTGTTTTTT. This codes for CASSLISGSLGELFF.

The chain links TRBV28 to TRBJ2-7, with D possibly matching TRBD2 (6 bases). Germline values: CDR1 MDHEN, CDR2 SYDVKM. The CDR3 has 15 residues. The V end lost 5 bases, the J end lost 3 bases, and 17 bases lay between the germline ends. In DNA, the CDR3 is TGTGCCAGCAGTGTGGGACTCAACCCCCACTACGAGCAGTACTTC. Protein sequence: CASSVGLNPHYEQYF. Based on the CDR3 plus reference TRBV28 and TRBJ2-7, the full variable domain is DVKVTQSSRYLVKRTGEKVFLECVQDMDHENMFWYRQDPGLGLRLIYFSYDVKMKEKGDIPEGYSVSREKKERFSLILESASTNQTSMYLCASSVGLNPHYEQYFGPGTRLTVT.

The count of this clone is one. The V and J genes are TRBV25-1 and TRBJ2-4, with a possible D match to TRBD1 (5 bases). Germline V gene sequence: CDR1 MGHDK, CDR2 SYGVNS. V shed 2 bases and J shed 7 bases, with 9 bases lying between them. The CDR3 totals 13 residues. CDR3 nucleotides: TGTGCCAGCAGTGAAAGGGGAACTAACATTCAGTACTTC. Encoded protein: CASSERGTNIQYF.

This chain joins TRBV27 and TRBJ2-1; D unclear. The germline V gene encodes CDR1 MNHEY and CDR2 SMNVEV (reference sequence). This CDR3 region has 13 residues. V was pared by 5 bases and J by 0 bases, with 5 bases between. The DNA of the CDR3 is TGTGCCAGCAGTCCCTACTCCTACAATGAGCAGTTCTTC. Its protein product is CASSPYSYNEQFF.

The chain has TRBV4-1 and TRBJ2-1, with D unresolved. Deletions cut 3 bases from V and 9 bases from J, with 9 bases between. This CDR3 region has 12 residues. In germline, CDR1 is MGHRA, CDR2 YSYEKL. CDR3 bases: TGCGCCAGCAGCCACCAAGACCCTGAGCAGTTCTTC. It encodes CASSHQDPEQFF.